The 10 T cell receptor beta chains below were found in one sample sequenced in a study of post-analysis software for immune sequencing data. Their recognized antigens are unknown. Overall study results and limits: In patients, about 5 TRBV segments were more frequent than in controls, with TRBV5-6, TRBV5-1 and TRBV20-1 among them.

Prepared TCR beta cDNA libraries contained unique molecular identifiers. TCRdb analysed the PCR reads with MiXCR anew, one entry per CDR3 protein. The sample carries about 540,000 distinct CDR3 sequences, around a third recorded once. What was sequenced was blood. These TCRs come from a girl aged 2-17 years with multiple sclerosis.

Many counts were recorded for this clonotype. The chain uses TRBV29-1 and TRBJ2-7; D gene ambiguous. With 3 bases removed from V and 10 bases from J, the gap between germline ends came to 22 bases. The CDR3 covers 14 residues. In germline, CDR1 is SQVTM, CDR2 ANQGSEA. CDR3: CSVDGGVAGGTQYF. CDR3 DNA: TGCAGCGTTGATGGCGGTGTGGCCGGTGGCACCCAGTACTTC.

The chain's CDR3 is CASSMPGGVGANVLTF. The CDR3 DNA sequence: TGTGCCAGCAGCATGCCGGGGGGCGTTGGGGCCAACGTCCTGACTTTC. This chain joins TRBV6-1 and TRBJ2-6, with D possibly being TRBD2 (7 bases). The CDR3 sequence is 16 residues long. The V and J ends lost 6 bases and 3 bases respectively, with 15 bases between them. Germline V gene data show CDR1 as MNHNS and CDR2 as SASEGT.

This clonotype has just one count. At one boundary the junction diverges from the germline segment, which might be a read error. The chain combines TRBV20-1 with TRBJ1-1, with no clear D. The length of the CDR3 is 17 residues. Germline loops: CDR1 DFQATT, CDR2 SNEGSKA (reference sequence). CDR3 in DNA: TGCAGTGCTAGAAGCAGGCTTCAACCACCTCCAGGCACTGAAGCTTACTTT. This encodes CSARSRLQPPPGTEAYF.

The table lists this clonotype with many counts. The J gene is TRBJ1-2, the V gene TRBV6-9; D gene ambiguous. From germline, CDR1 is MNHGY and CDR2 SVAAGI. This CDR3 is 13 amino acids long. Deletions cut 7 bases from V and 8 bases from J, with 17 bases between. CDR3 in amino acids: CASTIAPYGGYTF. DNA for the CDR3: TGTGCCAGCACCATAGCCCCTTATGGAGGCTACACCTTC.

In DNA form, the CDR3 reads TGTGCCAGCAGAAGTGGAGGGGGCGACTATGGCTACACCTTC. Protein sequence: CASRSGGGDYGYTF. The chain carries TRBV12-3 or TRBV12-4 and TRBJ1-2; 7 bases fit TRBD1. V shed 6 bases, J shed 3 bases, and the junction held 7 bases outside the gene matches. The CDR3 covers 14 residues.

The chain uses TRBV6-1 and TRBJ2-3, with 10 positions matching TRBD2. V lost 4 bases and J lost 0; bases outside the gene matches: 4. In germline, CDR1 is MNHNS, CDR2 SASEGT. There are 16 residues in the CDR3. The DNA for the CDR3 is TGTGCCAGCAGTGCTTCTAGCGGGGGTAGCACAGATACGCAGTATTTT. Protein sequence: CASSASSGGSTDTQYF.

The sample holds a few counts of this clonotype. The CDR3 spells CASSRFRGATNEKLFF. DNA for the CDR3: TGTGCCAGCTCACGATTCAGAGGCGCAACTAATGAAAAACTGTTTTTT. This sequence joins TRBV18 and TRBJ1-4, with no clear D. CDR1 is KGHSH, CDR2 LQKENI, per germline. V lost 4 bases and J lost 0, with 12 bases in between. This CDR3 has 16 residues.

This clonotype was observed a handful of times. The chain couples TRBV5-1 to TRBJ1-6, with no clear D. The CDR3 is made up of 13 amino acids. The germline CDR1 and CDR2 sequences are SGHRS and YFSETQ. V lost 1 base and J 14 bases, leaving 13 bases between the germline ends. The CDR3 loop is CASSLSPPGALHF. Here the CDR3 DNA reads TGCGCCAGCAGCTTGAGTCCTCCCGGGGCCCTCCACTTT. The full variable domain, its missing parts supplied by reference TRBV5-1 and TRBJ1-6, is KAGVTQTPRYLIKTRGQQVTLSCSPISGHRSVSWYQQTPGQGLQFLFEYFSETQRNKGNFPGRFSGRQFSNSRSEMNVSTLELGDSALYLCASSLSPPGALHFGNGTRLTVT.

This clonotype was detected a few times. The chain employs TRBV7-2 and TRBJ2-5, with TRBD2 identical over 9 bases. Germline CDR1 and CDR2: SGHTA and FQGNSA. The CDR3 totals 16 residues. Trimming removed 5 bases from V and 1 base from J; junction bases left unmatched: 8. The CDR3 loop reads CASSVDSGGIQETQYF. The CDR3 DNA is TGTGCCAGCAGCGTAGATAGCGGGGGTATCCAAGAGACCCAGTACTTC.

This chain joins TRBV11-1 and TRBJ2-7; TRBD1 matches 7 bases. CDR1 and CDR2 (germline): SGHAT, FQDESV (reference sequence). V lost 5 bases, J lost 2 bases, and 6 bases stayed unmatched. This CDR3 comprises 14 residues. This CDR3 is CASSDRDRAYEQYF. The CDR3 coding sequence is TGTGCCAGCAGCGACCGGGACAGAGCCTACGAGCAGTACTTC.